These T cell receptor beta chains were read from a single sample in a study of T-cell memory formation after mild COVID-19. Via MiXCR, TCRdb re-called the 5' RACE reads, giving one row per CDR3 protein. The sample has around 420,000 distinct CDR3 sequences, around 24% seen once. The sequenced material came from PBMCs or a T cell subset sorted from them (not recorded which). These receptors originate from an adult woman who had mild COVID-19 (a few samples of this study predate the infection). Cell type and time point are not known. Each CDR3 is given with its conserved first and last residue. D genes are given only for firm matches. A clone size is listed for some rows: how often the clone was seen (once, few, many), or a class if it is expanded.

d_call,v_call,j_call,clone_size,cdr3_length,cdr3_nt,cdr3_aa
NA,TRBV7-9,TRBJ1-1,NA,14,TGTGCCAGCGAAGCACAGGCTCTTAACACTGAAGCTTTCTTT,CASEAQALNTEAFF
TRBD2,TRBV11-2,TRBJ2-1,few,14,TGTGCCAGCAGCCCCCAGCGGGAGCGGGGTGAGCAGTTCTTC,CASSPQRERGEQFF
TRBD1,TRBV5-1,TRBJ1-1,NA,16,TGCGCCAGCAGCTGGGGACAGGGAGGTTCGCACACTGAAGCTTTCTTT,CASSWGQGGSHTEAFF
TRBD2,TRBV9,TRBJ2-7,few,15,TGTGCCAGCAGCGAAGCGGGAGGGCCCTCCTACGAGCAGTACTTC,CASSEAGGPSYEQYF
TRBD2,TRBV7-7,TRBJ2-7,many,13,TGTGCTAGCAGCTCCGGACTAGCGGGAGAAAAGTACTTC,CASSSGLAGEKYF
TRBD1,TRBV7-2,TRBJ1-2,few,14,TGTGCCAGCAGCCCGGGACAGGGGAACCATGGCTACACCTTC,CASSPGQGNHGYTF
NA,TRBV29-1,TRBJ1-1,few,11,TGCAGCGTTGTCCAGTTCACTGAAGCTTTCTTT,CSVVQFTEAFF
TRBD2,TRBV24-1,TRBJ2-1,NA,16,TGTGCCACCAGTGTTACTAGCGGGAGGAATAGGAATGAGCAGTTCTTC,CATSVTSGRNRNEQFF
TRBD1,TRBV5-1,TRBJ2-5,many,14,TGCGCCAGCAGCACCGGACAGGGACGAGAGACCCAGTACTTC,CASSTGQGRETQYF
NA,TRBV5-1,TRBJ1-2,NA,15,TGCGCCAGCAGCTTGGATCGGGGGGCAAGGAATGGCTACACCTTC,CASSLDRGARNGYTF
NA,TRBV5-1,TRBJ1-3,few,15,TGCGCCAGCAGCTTCGGGGGCGCATCTGGAAACACCATATATTTT,CASSFGGASGNTIYF
NA,TRBV3-1,TRBJ1-1,NA,14,TGTGCCAGCAGCCTAAAACAGATGAACACTGAAGCTTTCTTT,CASSLKQMNTEAFF